This T cell receptor (beta chain) was found in a study of blood T cell repertoires in COVID-19. The CDR3 totals 12 residues. Germline values: CDR1 KGHSH, CDR2 LQKENI. The V and J ends lost 4 bases and 5 bases respectively, with 8 bases between them. Generated by immunoSEQ multiplex PCR, the TCRdb table keeps only in-frame clones and is missing some. The table shows 90,000 to 130,000 clones, with over 65% occurring only once. This chain links TRBV18 with TRBJ2-5; D may be TRBD1 (6 bases). The clonotype comes from a woman of 80 years or more with acute or convalescent COVID-19. The sequenced material came from peripheral blood. The CDR3 DNA is TGTGCCAGCTCACGACAGGAGGAGACCCAGTACTTC. This codes for CASSRQEETQYF.